This passage covers 7 T cell receptor beta chains from one sample sequenced in a study of early T cells in non-severe SARS-CoV-2 infection. MiXCR, run by TCRdb on the 5' RACE reads, gives a single entry per CDR3 protein. Found here are 55,000 to 75,000 distinct CDR3 sequences, 10% to 15% of them singletons; the top ten hold around 3.8%. Sequencing input: whole blood. The receptor set was obtained from an adult who was a healthcare worker with PCR-confirmed SARS-CoV-2 infection or an uninfected control (not recorded which).

This clonotype has at least ten counts. The chain employs TRBV3-1 and TRBJ2-7; 8 bases are shared with TRBD1. V shed 3 bases, J shed 5 bases, and the junction held 3 bases outside the gene matches. The CDR3 sequence is 13 residues long. Germline V gives CDR1 LGHDT, CDR2 YNNKEL (reference sequence). The CDR3 sequence is CASSHLTGDEQYF. The CDR3 nucleotides are TGTGCCAGCAGCCACTTGACAGGGGACGAGCAGTACTTC.

The V call is TRBV7-3, the J call TRBJ2-2; 12 bases are a match to TRBD2. Trimming removed 5 bases from V and 5 bases from J; junction bases left unmatched: 3. CDR1 is SGHTA and CDR2 is FQGTGA in the germline V gene. The CDR3 extends over 15 amino acids. Written as DNA, the CDR3 is TGTGCCAGCAGCCCGACTAGCGGGAGTACCGGGGAGCTGTTTTTT. Its translation: CASSPTSGSTGELFF. Based on the CDR3 plus reference TRBV7-3 and TRBJ2-2, the full variable domain is GAGVSQTPSNKVTEKGKYVELRCDPISGHTALYWYRQSLGQGPEFLIYFQGTGAADDSGLPNDRFFAVRPEGSVSTLKIQRTERGDSAVYLCASSPTSGSTGELFFGEGSRLTVL.

This clonotype has a count of ten or more. The chain couples TRBV14 to TRBJ2-5, with D perhaps being TRBD1 or TRBD2 (5 bases each). This CDR3 has 15 residues. CDR1 SGHDN and CDR2 FVKESK come from the germline V gene. V lost 1 base, J lost 2 bases, and 11 bases lay in between. The CDR3 DNA follows: TGTGCCAGCAGCCAAGCAGGGAGTGGGCAAGAGACCCAGTACTTC. It specifies CASSQAGSGQETQYF.

The table lists this clonotype with many counts. This sequence joins TRBV3-1 and TRBJ2-7; 11 bases are shared with TRBD2. Germline-derived CDR1 and CDR2 are LGHDT and YNNKEL (reference sequence). V was clipped by 1 base and J by 4 bases; unmatched bases: 0. There are 14 residues in the CDR3. CDR3: CASSQASGRYEQYF. The CDR3 nucleotides are TGTGCCAGCAGCCAAGCTAGCGGGAGGTACGAGCAGTACTTC.

This clonotype was picked up a small number of times. The chain links TRBV10-3 to TRBJ2-7; 9 nucleotides line up with TRBD1. Germline V gene data show CDR1 as ENHRY and CDR2 as SYGVKD. The trim removed 5 bases at V and 1 base at J, leaving 9 bases unmatched. This CDR3 contains 16 residues. The CDR3 DNA sequence: TGTGCCATCAGTACCACAGGGGGCGGTAATTCCTACGAGCAGTACTTC. Translation: CAISTTGGGNSYEQYF.

This clonotype was recorded at least ten times. The chain uses TRBV9 and TRBJ1-2, with D uncertain. Germline CDR1 and CDR2: SGDLS and YYNGEE. The ends were cut back, 4 bases at V and 4 bases at J, with 20 bases in the middle. This CDR3 is built from 16 residues. CDR3 sequence (DNA): TGTGCCAGCAGCCGACCTGCTTGGATACCGCTCTATGGCTACACCTTC. It translates to CASSRPAWIPLYGYTF.

The chain recombines TRBV9 with TRBJ2-1; perhaps TRBD1 as D (6 bases). CDR3 length equals 15 residues. Trimming removed 4 bases at V and 2 bases at J, with 13 bases between. Per germline, CDR1 SGDLS and CDR2 YYNGEE. This chain's CDR3 is CASSPTQGTYNEQFF. Here the CDR3 DNA reads TGTGCCAGCAGCCCTACACAGGGTACCTACAATGAGCAGTTCTTC.